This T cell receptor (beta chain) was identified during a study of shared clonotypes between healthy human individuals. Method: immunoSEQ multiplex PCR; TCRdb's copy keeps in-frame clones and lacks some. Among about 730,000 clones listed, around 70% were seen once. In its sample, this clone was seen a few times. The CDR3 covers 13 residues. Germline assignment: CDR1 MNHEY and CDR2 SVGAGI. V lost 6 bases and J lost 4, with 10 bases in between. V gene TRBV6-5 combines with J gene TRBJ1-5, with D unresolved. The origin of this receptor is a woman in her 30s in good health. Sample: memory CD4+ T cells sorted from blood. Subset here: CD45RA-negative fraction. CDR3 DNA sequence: TGTGCCAGCAGCAACACAGAGAATCAGCCCCAGCATTTT. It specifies CASSNTENQPQHF.